This T cell receptor beta chain was recorded in a study of early T cells in non-severe SARS-CoV-2 infection. For the study at large: Investigators sequenced bulk RNA drawn from unsorted whole blood, and chains remained unpaired.

Findings of the study overall: Private and CD4 specificities were missed by VDJdb matching, which favored anti-spike CD8 responses.

Individual cDNA molecules were tagged with unique molecular identifiers. One entry per CDR3 protein results from TCRdb running MiXCR on the 5' RACE reads. Of 65,000 to 95,000 distinct CDR3 sequences in the sample, over 9% were seen once. From germline, CDR1 is DFQATT and CDR2 SNEGSKA (reference sequence). V was pared by 2 bases and J by 3 bases, with 14 bases between. This CDR3 is 14 amino acids long. This clonotype came up a few times. Its antigen is as yet unknown. The V call is TRBV20-1, the J call TRBJ2-7; D possibly corresponds to TRBD2 (6 bases). Sample: whole blood. This clonotype originated in an adult who was a healthcare worker with PCR-confirmed SARS-CoV-2 infection or an uninfected control (not recorded which). CDR3 nucleotides: TGCAGTGCTAGAACTTTGACAGCGGGCTACGAGCAGTACTTC. It yields the protein CSARTLTAGYEQYF.